A single sample is the source of the 14 T cell receptor beta chains below, sequenced in a study of T cells after yellow fever vaccination. TCRdb processed the 5' RACE reads anew with MiXCR; each CDR3 protein has one entry. The sample records a few hundred thousand distinct CDR3 sequences, 3% to 4.5% being singletons. The specimen was PBMCs, collected 5 days after the yellow fever booster vaccination. The receptors shown here come from a young man who received the YFV17D yellow fever vaccine.

This clonotype was seen only a few times. The CDR3 region is CASSGPGLAGNEQFF. CDR3 in DNA: TGTGCCAGTAGTGGACCGGGACTAGCGGGAAATGAGCAGTTCTTC. The rearrangement uses TRBV19 and TRBJ2-1, with 13 bases aligning to TRBD2. Germline-derived CDR1 and CDR2 are LNHDA and SQIVND (reference sequence). CDR3 length: 15 amino acids. The junction had 5 bases not matched to a gene; V was cut back by 5 bases and J by 7 bases.

Concerning this clonotype itself: A read error may explain this, as a much larger clone is one base away. The genes are TRBV5-1 and TRBJ2-1; 7 nucleotides line up with TRBD2. The end of the DNA fits TRBJ2-7 better, so the J call may be wrong. Germline CDR1 SGHRS, CDR2 YFSETQ. The CDR3 runs to 14 residues. The CDR3 protein is CASSWGGPSNEQYF. In nucleotides, the CDR3 is TGCGCCAGCAGCTGGGGAGGGCCCTCAAATGAGCAGTACTTC.

This chain links TRBV30 with TRBJ2-5; the D gene is possibly TRBD2 (6 bases). CDR3 size: 13 residues. Germline V CDR1 and CDR2: GTSNPN, SVGIG (reference sequence). V lost 2 bases and J lost 2, with 9 bases in between. The CDR3, as DNA: TGTGCCTGGAGTCCACGGGGGCAAGAGACCCAGTACTTC. Translating gives CAWSPRGQETQYF.

The table lists this clonotype with a few counts. The chain combines TRBV6-1 with TRBJ2-7; 8 positions agree with TRBD1. V was pared by 6 bases and J by 6 bases, with 13 bases of the junction left unmatched. The length of the CDR3 is 15 residues. Germline V gene data show CDR1 as MNHNS and CDR2 as SASEGT. The CDR3 region has the DNA TGTGCCAGCAGGAAATGGACAGGGTTTTTACCCGAGCAGTACGTC. Its protein is CASRKWTGFLPEQYV.

CDR3 nucleotide sequence: TGCAGTGCTGAAAGGGGTGGCAATCAGCCCCAGCATTTT. Translated: CSAERGGNQPQHF. The chain uses TRBV20-1 and TRBJ1-5; weak D call: TRBD1 (5 bases). This CDR3 spans 13 amino acids. V gave up 5 bases and J gave up 2 bases, with 10 bases separating them. Germline V lookup: CDR1 DFQATT, CDR2 SNEGSKA (reference sequence).

This chain links TRBV12-3 or TRBV12-4 with TRBJ1-2; the match to TRBD1 covers 9 bases. The CDR3 has 13 residues. Unmatched junction bases numbered 2, after V lost 3 bases and J lost 6 bases. CDR3: CASSFGTGHGYTF. In nucleotides, the CDR3 is TGTGCCAGCAGTTTCGGGACAGGGCATGGCTACACCTTC.

The genes are TRBV6-2 or TRBV6-3 and TRBJ2-1; D possibly corresponds to TRBD2 (5 bases). CDR3 length: 13 amino acids. The germline V gene has CDR1 MNHEY and CDR2 SVGEGT. The V end lost 6 bases, the J end lost 8 bases, and 14 bases lay between the germline ends. CDR3 protein: CASRPTSFHEQFF. The DNA for the CDR3 is TGTGCCAGCAGGCCTACTAGTTTCCATGAGCAGTTCTTC.

This clonotype was observed a few times. This rearrangement joins TRBV11-2 to TRBJ2-2; D unresolved. The V and J ends lost 3 bases and 6 bases respectively, with 14 bases between them. Germline loops: CDR1 SGHAT, CDR2 FQNNGV. CDR3 length: 15 amino acids. CDR3 in amino acids: CASSFSQAGAGELFF. The DNA of the CDR3 is TGTGCCAGCAGCTTTAGCCAGGCTGGAGCCGGGGAGCTGTTTTTT.

This clonotype was counted ten times or more. The rearrangement joins TRBV12-3 or TRBV12-4 to TRBJ2-1, with D possibly being TRBD1 or TRBD2 (6 bases each). The V end was cut by 7 bases, the J end by 1 base, with 14 bases between. The CDR3 runs to 15 residues. CDR3 amino acids: CASTPRGRSYNEQFF. The CDR3 nucleotides are TGTGCCAGCACCCCCCGGGGGCGGTCCTACAATGAGCAGTTCTTC.

This clonotype was observed many times. The rearrangement links TRBV7-2 to TRBJ2-2, with a weak D call TRBD1 (6 bases). The length of the CDR3 is 16 residues. The germline V and J ends were trimmed by 1 base and 0 bases, with 9 bases remaining between them. The germline CDR1 and CDR2 sequences are SGHTA and FQGNSA. This CDR3 reads CASSLGGQANTGELFF. The CDR3 DNA reads TGTGCCAGCAGCTTAGGGGGGCAAGCGAACACCGGGGAGCTGTTTTTT. The complete variable domain, with remaining parts taken from reference TRBV7-2 and TRBJ2-2, reads GAGVSQSPSNKVTEKGKDVELRCDPISGHTALYWYRQSLGQGLEFLIYFQGNSAPDKSGLPSDRFSAERTGGSVSTLTIQRTQQEDSAVYLCASSLGGQANTGELFFGEGSRLTVL.

The chain has TRBV6-1 and TRBJ1-3; D unclear. This CDR3 has 14 amino acids. Between the trimmed V and J ends, which lost 7 bases and 3 bases, there was a span of 13 bases. Germline V gene sequence: CDR1 MNHNS, CDR2 SASEGT. CDR3 sequence (DNA): TGTGCCAGCAAGGACGAGCTCGGTGGAAACACCATATATTTT. Encoded protein: CASKDELGGNTIYF.

The rearrangement joins TRBV18 to TRBJ1-6; D is undetermined. V was trimmed by 1 base and J by 8 bases, leaving 21 bases between them. The CDR3 has 18 amino acids. Germline V gene sequence: CDR1 KGHSH, CDR2 LQKENI. CDR3: CASSPRQRSLLEDSPLHF. The CDR3 region has the DNA TGTGCCAGCTCACCACGTCAAAGGTCTCTCCTGGAGGATTCACCCCTCCACTTT.

In its sample, this clonotype was seen many times. The V gene is TRBV20-1, the J gene TRBJ1-1; TRBD1 is a possible D gene (5 bases). CDR1 is DFQATT and CDR2 is SNEGSKA in the germline V gene (reference sequence). This CDR3 contains 14 residues. V was trimmed by 1 base and J by 0 bases, leaving 9 bases between them. CDR3 residues: CSARGGRVNTEAFF. In DNA form, the CDR3 reads TGCAGTGCTAGAGGGGGCAGGGTGAACACTGAAGCTTTCTTT.

This clonotype was observed many times. CDR3 sequence reads: CASSEGDRHTEQYF. The CDR3 DNA is TGTGCCAGCAGCGAGGGGGACAGGCACACGGAACAGTACTTC. The chain is built from TRBV9 and TRBJ2-4; TRBD1 agrees at 8 bases. CDR3 length: 14 amino acids. Germline V CDR1 and CDR2: SGDLS, YYNGEE. V was clipped by 3 bases and J by 13 bases; unmatched bases: 12.